The 7 T cell receptor beta chains presented below share a single source sample, sequenced in a study of blood T cell repertoires in COVID-19 (dated by TCRdb to 2018 to 2021). The protocol used for the library was the immunoSEQ multiplex PCR assay. Not all clones reach the TCRdb copy of this immuneACCESS table, which keeps in-frame sequences only. Checked studies attribute under half of the gap to unresolved V genes and leave the rest unexplained. The sample table lists about 320,000 clones, more than 70% of them with a count of one. The ten largest make up 1.6% of the sample. Sequenced input: peripheral blood. All receptors come from a woman in her thirties with COVID-19, enrolled during active disease.

This chain uses TRBV7-2 with TRBJ1-5; a weak D match, TRBD1 (5 bases). Germline V gives CDR1 SGHTA, CDR2 FQGNSA. V lost 3 bases to trimming and J lost 7 bases, with 10 bases between them. The CDR3 extends over 13 amino acids. Here the CDR3 DNA reads TGTGCCAGCAGCTTGGAACAGGAGCAGCCCCAGCATTTT. Translated, it gives CASSLEQEQPQHF.

V is TRBV21-1 and J is TRBJ2-7; TRBD1 reflects the table's D call only, with no check against the DNA. TRBV21-1 is a documented pseudogene. The CDR3 loop spans 16 amino acids. The CDR3 coding sequence is TGTGCCAGCAGCAAATCTGTACGGGGACAGGGAAACGAGCAGTACTTC. It specifies CASSKSVRGQGNEQYF.

CDR3 sequence: CASSQARQGMYEQFF. The CDR3, as DNA: TGCGCCAGCAGCCAAGCCAGGCAGGGTATGTATGAGCAGTTCTTC. This rearrangement joins TRBV4-1 to TRBJ2-1; weak D call: TRBD1 (5 bases). V lost 1 base and J 8 bases, leaving 15 bases between the germline ends. Germline V gives CDR1 MGHRA, CDR2 YSYEKL. The CDR3 totals 15 residues.

This clone was seen just once. The chain recombines TRBV4-1 with TRBJ2-3, with TRBD1 matching 7 bases. The junction had 8 bases not matched to a gene; V was cut back by 2 bases and J by 0 bases. The CDR3 has 17 residues. The germline V gene encodes CDR1 MGHRA and CDR2 YSYEKL. CDR3 sequence reads: CASSQRQGGGSTDTQYF. The CDR3 bases are TGCGCCAGCAGCCAAAGACAGGGCGGCGGTAGCACAGATACGCAGTATTTT.

The rearrangement links TRBV7-9 to TRBJ1-2; TRBD1 is a possible D gene (5 bases). The CDR3 is 13 residues long. Germline CDR1 is SEHNR and CDR2 is FQNEAQ (reference sequence). Trimming removed 5 bases from V and 8 bases from J, with 15 bases in between. The CDR3 DNA is TGTGCCAGCAGCCCACATCAGGGCGGCGGCTACACCTTC. This translates into CASSPHQGGGYTF.

The CDR3 reads CASSHFRDRDNSPLHF. The CDR3 DNA is TGCGCCAGCAGCCACTTTCGGGACAGGGATAATTCACCCCTCCACTTT. V usage is TRBV4-1 and J usage is TRBJ1-6; 9 nucleotides line up with TRBD1. With 3 bases clipped from V and 5 bases from J, the junction kept 5 bases outside the gene matches. This CDR3 comprises 16 residues. Germline CDR1 and CDR2: MGHRA and YSYEKL.

This sequence joins TRBV23-1 and TRBJ1-3; D not resolved. TRBV23-1 is treated as an ORF (open reading frame) with a function not yet certain. The V gene lost 2 bases and the J gene lost 2 bases, with 10 bases spanning the gap. CDR3 length: 15 amino acids. The CDR3 DNA sequence: TGCGCCAGCAGTCAAGGACTTTCCCCTGGAAACACCATATATTTT. Residues: CASSQGLSPGNTIYF.